The T cell receptor (beta chain) under discussion was sequenced for a study of blood T cell repertoires in COVID-19. Methods used by the authors: Amplification of reference gene primers was used by the study to estimate nucleated cell counts. Using immunoSEQ multiplex PCR, the repertoire was profiled, and TCRdb retains in-frame clones only, with some absent. The V and J calls and clone size are taken from that table; D and trimming were inferred from the DNA. The sample shows around 82,000 clones, around nine tenths of them seen only once. The sequence derives from a human donor in a cohort sampled during active COVID-19. Sequenced sample: peripheral blood.

CDR3 in amino acids: CASSLEQGAYEQYF. CDR3 nucleotide sequence: TGTGCCAGCAGCTTGGAACAGGGCGCCTACGAGCAGTACTTC. This chain connects TRBV5-4 to TRBJ2-5; D might be TRBD1 (6 bases). TRBJ2-7 explains the end of the DNA better; the J call may be wrong. Germline V gene lookup returns CDR1 SGHNT and CDR2 YYREEE (reference sequence). This CDR3 is built from 14 residues.